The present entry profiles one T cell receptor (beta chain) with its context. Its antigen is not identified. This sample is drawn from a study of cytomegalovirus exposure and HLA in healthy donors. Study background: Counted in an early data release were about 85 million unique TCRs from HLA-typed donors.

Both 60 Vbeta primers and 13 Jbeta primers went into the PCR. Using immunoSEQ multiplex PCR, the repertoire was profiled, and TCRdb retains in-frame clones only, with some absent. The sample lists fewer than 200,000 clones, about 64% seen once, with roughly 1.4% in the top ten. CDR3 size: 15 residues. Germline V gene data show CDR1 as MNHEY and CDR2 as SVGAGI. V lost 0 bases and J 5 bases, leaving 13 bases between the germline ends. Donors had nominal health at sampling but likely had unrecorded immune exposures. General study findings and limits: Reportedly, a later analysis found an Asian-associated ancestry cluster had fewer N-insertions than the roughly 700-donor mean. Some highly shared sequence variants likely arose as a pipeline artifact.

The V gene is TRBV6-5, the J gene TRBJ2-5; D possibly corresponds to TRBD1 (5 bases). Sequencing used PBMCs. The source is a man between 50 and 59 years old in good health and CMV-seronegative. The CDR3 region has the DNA TGTGCCAGCAGTTACTCGGACACCAATGGGGAGACCCAGTACTTC. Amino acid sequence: CASSYSDTNGETQYF.